This TCR beta chain was identified in a study of blood T cell repertoires in COVID-19. Study summary: The origin of the acute and convalescent COVID-19 samples was the United States, Italy and Spain. The cDNA or gDNA used as material had been derived from T cells, B-cell-depleted T cells, or PBMCs.

During active infection, Seattle patients enrolled and were then monitored through disease. Clones were sequenced by immunoSEQ multiplex PCR, and TCRdb holds only the in-frame ones, with some missing. The profile shows some 190,000 clones, roughly 79% of them singletons. Germline V gene sequence: CDR1 LNHDA, CDR2 SQIVND (reference sequence). The CDR3 is made up of 14 amino acids. The V segment lost 5 bases and the J segment 9 bases; nucleotides outside the gene matches: 8. The source material was peripheral blood. The V call is TRBV19, the J call TRBJ2-1; 9 bases map to TRBD2. The sequence was obtained from a woman aged 40 to 55 with COVID-19, enrolled during active disease. The DNA for the CDR3 is TGTGCCAGTAGTGTGAGCGGGAGGCATAGTGAGCAGTTCTTC. This encodes CASSVSGRHSEQFF. Full variable domain (missing parts from reference TRBV19 and TRBJ2-1): DGGITQSPKYLFRKEGQNVTLSCEQNLNHDAMYWYRQDPGQGLRLIYYSQIVNDFQKGDIAEGYSVSREKKESFPLTVTSAQKNPTAFYLCASSVSGRHSEQFFGPGTRLTVL.